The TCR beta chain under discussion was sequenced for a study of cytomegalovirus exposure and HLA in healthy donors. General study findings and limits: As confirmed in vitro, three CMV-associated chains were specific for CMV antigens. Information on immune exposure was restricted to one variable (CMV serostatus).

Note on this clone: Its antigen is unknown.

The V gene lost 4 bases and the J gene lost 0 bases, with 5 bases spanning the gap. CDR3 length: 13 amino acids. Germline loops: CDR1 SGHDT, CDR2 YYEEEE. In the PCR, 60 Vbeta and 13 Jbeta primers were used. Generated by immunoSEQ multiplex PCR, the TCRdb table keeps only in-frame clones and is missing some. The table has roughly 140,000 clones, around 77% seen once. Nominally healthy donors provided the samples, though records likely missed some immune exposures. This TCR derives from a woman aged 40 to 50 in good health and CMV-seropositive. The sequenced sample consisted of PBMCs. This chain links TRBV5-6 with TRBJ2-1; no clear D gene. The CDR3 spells CASSQASYNEQFF. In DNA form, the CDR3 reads TGTGCCAGCAGCCAGGCCTCCTACAATGAGCAGTTCTTC.